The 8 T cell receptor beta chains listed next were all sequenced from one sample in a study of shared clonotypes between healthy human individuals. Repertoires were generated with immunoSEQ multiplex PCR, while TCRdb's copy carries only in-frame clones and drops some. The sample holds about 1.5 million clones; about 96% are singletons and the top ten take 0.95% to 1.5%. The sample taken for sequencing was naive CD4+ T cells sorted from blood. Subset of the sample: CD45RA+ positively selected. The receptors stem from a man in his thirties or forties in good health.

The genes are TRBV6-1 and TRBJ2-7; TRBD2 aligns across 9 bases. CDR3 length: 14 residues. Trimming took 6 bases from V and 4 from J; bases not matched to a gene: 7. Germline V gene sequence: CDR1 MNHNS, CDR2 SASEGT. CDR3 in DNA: TGTGCCAGCAGACGGCTAGCGGGGAGATACGAGCAGTACTTC. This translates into CASRRLAGRYEQYF.

The CDR3 coding sequence is TGTGCCAGCAGGGACCTTAACACCGGGGAGCTGTTTTTT. It yields the protein CASRDLNTGELFF. The chain carries TRBV11-2 and TRBJ2-2; D not certain. The germline V and J ends were trimmed by 6 bases and 2 bases, with 7 bases remaining between them. CDR1 SGHAT and CDR2 FQNNGV come from the germline V gene. The CDR3 runs 13 residues.

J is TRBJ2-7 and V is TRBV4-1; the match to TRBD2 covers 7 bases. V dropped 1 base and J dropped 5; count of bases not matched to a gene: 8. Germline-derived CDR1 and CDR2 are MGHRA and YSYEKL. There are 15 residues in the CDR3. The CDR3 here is CASSQVLAAVHEQYF. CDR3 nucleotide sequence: TGCGCCAGCAGCCAAGTCCTAGCGGCCGTCCACGAGCAGTACTTC.

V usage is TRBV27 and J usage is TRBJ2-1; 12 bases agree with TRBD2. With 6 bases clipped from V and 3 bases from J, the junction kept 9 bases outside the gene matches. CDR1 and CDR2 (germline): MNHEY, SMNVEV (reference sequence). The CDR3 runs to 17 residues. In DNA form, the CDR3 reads TGTGCCAGCAGGGGGTGGCCTAGCGGGAGGGACTACAATGAGCAGTTCTTC. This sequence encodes CASRGWPSGRDYNEQFF.

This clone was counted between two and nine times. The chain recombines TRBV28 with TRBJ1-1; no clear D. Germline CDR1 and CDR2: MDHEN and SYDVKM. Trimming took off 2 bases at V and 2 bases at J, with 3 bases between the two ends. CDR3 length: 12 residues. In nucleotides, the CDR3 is TGTGCCAGCAGTTTAGCTAACACTGAAGCTTTCTTT. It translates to CASSLANTEAFF.

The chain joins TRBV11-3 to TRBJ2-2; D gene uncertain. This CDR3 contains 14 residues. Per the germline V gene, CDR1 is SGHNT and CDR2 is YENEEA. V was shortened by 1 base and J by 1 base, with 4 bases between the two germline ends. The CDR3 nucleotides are TGTGCCAGCAGCTTAGGGGAGAACACCGGGGAGCTGTTTTTT. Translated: CASSLGENTGELFF.

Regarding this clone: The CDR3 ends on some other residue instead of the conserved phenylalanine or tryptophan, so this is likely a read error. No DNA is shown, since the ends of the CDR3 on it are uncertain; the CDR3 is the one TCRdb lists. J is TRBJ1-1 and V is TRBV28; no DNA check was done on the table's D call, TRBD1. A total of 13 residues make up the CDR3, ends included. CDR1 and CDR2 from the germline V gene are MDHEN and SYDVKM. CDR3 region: CASTSAAGGVYWI.

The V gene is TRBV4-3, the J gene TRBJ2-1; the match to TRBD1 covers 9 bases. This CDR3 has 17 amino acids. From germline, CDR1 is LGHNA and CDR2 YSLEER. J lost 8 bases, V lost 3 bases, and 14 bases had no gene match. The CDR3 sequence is CASSHRLPGQGVDEQFF. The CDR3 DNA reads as TGCGCCAGCAGCCATAGACTCCCGGGACAGGGAGTGGATGAGCAGTTCTTC.